The 28 T cell receptor beta chains reported below all come from one sample, sequenced in a study of Ad26.COV2.S vaccination and SARS-CoV-2 variants. TCRdb's copy holds only in-frame clones and misses some; the assay was immunoSEQ multiplex PCR. The data contain 350,000 to 400,000 clones, more than 85% of them singletons. Treatment of the sample: some 20 received Ad26.COV2.S at low or high dose, single or two shots; several received placebo; per-sample allocation not given. The investigators took samples on day 63 after the first vaccine or placebo injection. This specimen was peripheral blood, taken in a trial of Ad26.COV2.S vaccine versus placebo. These receptors all come from a person between 18 and 60 years old who received the Ad26.COV2.S COVID-19 vaccine or a placebo.

The V call is TRBV5-1, the J call TRBJ2-3; 12 bases are shared with TRBD2. The V and J ends lost 3 bases and 12 bases, in that order; junction bases with no gene match: 8. Germline CDR1 reads SGHRS; CDR2 reads YFSETQ. The CDR3 is 14 residues long. CDR3 sequence: CASSSSTSGGPQYF. CDR3 nucleotides: TGCGCCAGCAGCTCATCGACTAGCGGGGGACCACAGTATTTT.

In nucleotides, the CDR3 is TGCGCCAGCAGCCACCCCGGGATGCGGAAAAATGAGCAGTTCTTC. Its translation is CASSHPGMRKNEQFF. V and J are TRBV4-1 and TRBJ2-1; a weak D match, TRBD2 (5 bases). The V and J ends lost 3 bases and 7 bases respectively, with 16 bases between them. The germline V gene has CDR1 MGHRA and CDR2 YSYEKL. The CDR3 is 15 amino acids.

This rearrangement joins TRBV15 to TRBJ1-4, with 9 bases that match TRBD1. Germline V gene sequence: CDR1 LNHNV, CDR2 YYDKDF (reference sequence). The V and J ends lost 5 bases and 4 bases, in that order; junction bases with no gene match: 5. This CDR3 comprises 15 residues. CDR3 sequence reads: CATSSPGQGNEKLFF. The CDR3, as DNA: TGTGCCACCAGCTCTCCGGGACAGGGTAATGAAAAACTGTTTTTT.

CDR3: CASSEGWLAGGPSYNEQFF. CDR3 DNA sequence: TGTGCCAGCAGTGAAGGATGGCTAGCGGGGGGGCCCTCCTACAATGAGCAGTTCTTC. The rearrangement joins TRBV2 to TRBJ2-1; 12 bases are shared with TRBD2. CDR1 is SNHLY, CDR2 FYNNEI, per germline. The CDR3 runs to 19 residues. V shed 1 base and J 0 bases; nucleotides not matched to a gene: 7. The full variable domain, rest sourced from reference TRBV2 and TRBJ2-1, is EPEVTQTPSHQVTQMGQEVILRCVPISNHLYFYWYRQILGQKVEFLVSFYNNEISEKSEIFDDQFSVERPDGSNFTLKIRSTKLEDSAMYFCASSEGWLAGGPSYNEQFFGPGTRLTVL.

The V call is TRBV4-1, the J call TRBJ2-7; 8 bases line up with TRBD1. Germline V gene data show CDR1 as MGHRA and CDR2 as YSYEKL. The V segment lost 0 bases and the J segment 5 bases; nucleotides outside the gene matches: 3. CDR3 length: 14 amino acids. CDR3 nucleotides: TGCGCCAGCAGCCAAGACAGGGGGCAAGACGAGCAGTACTTC. This sequence encodes CASSQDRGQDEQYF.

This chain connects TRBV27 to TRBJ1-4, with a weak D call TRBD1 (5 bases). The V and J ends lost 5 bases and 8 bases respectively, with 15 bases between them. The CDR3 sequence is 14 residues long. Germline-derived CDR1 and CDR2 are MNHEY and SMNVEV (reference sequence). The CDR3 DNA sequence: TGTGCCAGCAGTGCATTAGGACGGACAGAAAAACTGTTTTTT. It yields the protein CASSALGRTEKLFF. Complete variable domain (other parts from reference TRBV27 and TRBJ1-4): EAQVTQNPRYLITVTGKKLTVTCSQNMNHEYMSWYRQDPGLGLRQIYYSMNVEVTDKGDVPEGYKVSRKEKRNFPLILESPSPNQTSLYFCASSALGRTEKLFFGSGTQLSVL.

This rearrangement joins TRBV4-1 to TRBJ2-7; TRBD2 aligns across 9 bases. CDR1 and CDR2 from the germline V gene are MGHRA and YSYEKL. Germline trimming cut 5 bases from V and 4 bases from J; bases unmatched to any gene: 6. The CDR3 contains 14 residues. In nucleotides, the CDR3 is TGCGCCAGCAGCTATAGCGGGGGAGGGTACGAGCAGTACTTC. It yields the protein CASSYSGGGYEQYF.

J is TRBJ2-3 and V is TRBV18; D gene unclear. V was clipped by 6 bases and J by 4 bases, with 11 bases between them. The CDR3 is 13 amino acids. Germline CDR1 KGHSH, CDR2 LQKENI. In DNA form, the CDR3 reads TGTGCCAGCTCTCCCGGTTGGTCAGATACGCAGTATTTT. Translating gives CASSPGWSDTQYF.

This clone was seen only once. The identical CDR3 is also encoded by other nucleotide sequences in the sample. This sequence joins TRBV18 and TRBJ2-2, with 7 bases that match TRBD1. Trimming took 3 bases from V and 0 from J; bases not matched to a gene: 1. The CDR3 length is 15 residues. Germline V gene lookup returns CDR1 KGHSH and CDR2 LQKENI. Here the CDR3 reads CASSPDRTNTGELFF. The CDR3 region has the DNA TGTGCCAGCTCACCGGACAGGACGAACACCGGGGAGCTGTTTTTT.

This chain uses TRBV7-9 with TRBJ2-3; TRBD2 is a possible D gene (7 bases). This CDR3 contains 14 residues. The ends were cut back, 1 base at V and 4 bases at J, with 9 bases in the middle. Germline V gives CDR1 SEHNR, CDR2 FQNEAQ (reference sequence). CDR3 amino acids: CASSLGGGPDTQYF. The DNA of the CDR3 is TGTGCCAGCAGCTTAGGGGGGGGCCCAGATACGCAGTATTTT.

The genes are TRBV4-3 and TRBJ2-3; D possibly corresponds to TRBD2 (6 bases). Germline lookup yields CDR1 LGHNA and CDR2 YSLEER. With 5 bases removed from V and 2 bases from J, the gap between germline ends came to 20 bases. The CDR3 is made up of 17 amino acids. The CDR3, as DNA: TGCGCCAGCAGCTGGAGTGTTACGGGACTTCACACAGATACGCAGTATTTT. Its translation is CASSWSVTGLHTDTQYF.

A few counts support this clone. The gene calls are TRBV9 and TRBJ2-1, with TRBD2 matching 9 bases. With 0 bases clipped from V and 5 bases from J, the junction kept 3 bases outside the gene matches. The germline gives CDR1 SGDLS, CDR2 YYNGEE. This CDR3 region has 15 residues. This CDR3 reads CASSVAPSGNNEQFF. The CDR3 DNA is TGTGCCAGCAGCGTAGCTCCTAGCGGGAACAATGAGCAGTTCTTC.

This clone appeared once. The V call is TRBV6-2 or TRBV6-3, the J call TRBJ1-4, with unresolved D. CDR3 length equals 15 residues. Germline loops: CDR1 MNHEY, CDR2 SVGEGT. The V gene lost 4 bases and the J gene lost 0 bases, with 9 bases spanning the gap. CDR3 loop: CASSLSRATNEKLFF. The DNA of the CDR3 is TGTGCCAGCAGTTTGAGCCGCGCAACTAATGAAAAACTGTTTTTT.

The CDR3 protein is CASRQPPQGVFNYGYTF. The CDR3 DNA reads as TGTGCCAGCAGACAACCCCCACAGGGGGTCTTTAACTATGGCTACACCTTC. This chain uses TRBV27 with TRBJ1-2, with 8 bases matching TRBD1. The V and J ends lost 6 bases and 1 base, in that order; junction bases with no gene match: 13. Germline CDR1 reads MNHEY; CDR2 reads SMNVEV (reference sequence). The length of the CDR3 is 17 residues.

The rearrangement uses TRBV27 and TRBJ2-3; perhaps TRBD2 as D (5 bases). The CDR3 loop spans 13 amino acids. The germline V and J ends were trimmed by 4 bases and 15 bases, with 20 bases remaining between them. Germline V gives CDR1 MNHEY, CDR2 SMNVEV (reference sequence). For the CDR3, the DNA is TGTGCCAGCAGTTCCCCGAAACTAGGACGCAGCTATTTT. Translating it yields CASSSPKLGRSYF.

This chain joins TRBV2 and TRBJ1-1; TRBD1 matches 8 bases. The CDR3 runs to 13 residues. Germline V gene sequence: CDR1 SNHLY, CDR2 FYNNEI. Trimming cost V 5 bases and J 6 bases; bases outside gene matches: 5. CDR3 DNA: TGTGCCAGCAGTACGACAGGGGTCGCTGAAGCTTTCTTT. It is translated as CASSTTGVAEAFF.

As concerns this clone: A junction boundary mismatches the germline segment, possibly from a read error. This chain uses TRBV6-2 or TRBV6-3 with TRBJ2-5, with D possibly matching TRBD1 (6 bases). The CDR3 contains 15 residues. Per germline, CDR1 MNHEY and CDR2 SVGEGT. The CDR3: CASSHSRGIGETQYF. The CDR3 DNA reads as TGTGCCAGCAGTCACTCCAGGGGAATCGGGGAGACCCAGTACTTC.

The V gene is TRBV25-1, the J gene TRBJ1-1; 7 bases match TRBD1. Germline values: CDR1 MGHDK, CDR2 SYGVNS. V gave up 2 bases and J gave up 4 bases; unmatched junction bases: 10. The CDR3 contains 16 residues. CDR3 sequence (DNA): TGTGCCAGCAGTGAACACGGCGGGACAGCTCTCACTGAAGCTTTCTTT. As protein: CASSEHGGTALTEAFF.

The chain links TRBV5-4 to TRBJ1-3; D uncertain. The V end was cut by 5 bases, the J end by 0 bases, with 12 bases between. The CDR3 loop spans 15 amino acids. Germline assignment: CDR1 SGHNT and CDR2 YYREEE (reference sequence). The CDR3 region is CASRKEGSSGNTIYF. The CDR3 DNA sequence: TGTGCCAGCAGAAAGGAAGGATCCTCTGGAAACACCATATATTTT.

This clone has more than one count but fewer than ten. The rearrangement uses TRBV5-1 and TRBJ2-7, with D maybe TRBD1 (5 bases). CDR1 is SGHRS, CDR2 YFSETQ, per germline. V gave up 0 bases and J gave up 5 bases, with 9 bases separating them. There are 13 residues in the CDR3. The CDR3 DNA is TGCGCCAGCAGCTTGGAGGGGTCCCACGAGCAGTACTTC. Translating it yields CASSLEGSHEQYF.

The gene calls are TRBV6-2 or TRBV6-3 and TRBJ1-2, with D unclear. The CDR3 covers 13 residues. V was cut by 2 bases and J by 6 bases, with 10 bases left in between. Germline V gives CDR1 MNHEY, CDR2 SVGEGT. The CDR3 nucleotides are TGTGCCAGCAGTTACGAGGCAGCGGATGGCTACACCTTC. Translation gives CASSYEAADGYTF.

The chain joins TRBV5-1 to TRBJ2-3; 8 bases fit TRBD2. The CDR3 has 14 residues. Trimming took 3 bases from V and 5 from J; bases not matched to a gene: 5. Looked up from germline, CDR1 is SGHRS and CDR2 is YFSETQ. CDR3 sequence: CASSSSGGQDTQYF. In DNA form, the CDR3 reads TGCGCCAGCAGCTCGAGCGGGGGTCAAGATACGCAGTATTTT.

This chain joins TRBV7-9 and TRBJ2-7; TRBD2 matches at 7 bases. This CDR3 is 16 amino acids long. The ends lost 2 bases at V and 3 bases at J; junction bases unmatched: 10. Per the germline V gene, CDR1 is SEHNR and CDR2 is FQNEAQ (reference sequence). The CDR3 coding sequence is TGTGCCAGCAGCTTAAGCGTTGACAGCGGGGACTACGAGCAGTACTTC. Translation gives CASSLSVDSGDYEQYF.

The chain has TRBV4-1 and TRBJ1-2; D may be TRBD1 (6 bases). This CDR3 contains 16 residues. The germline gives CDR1 MGHRA, CDR2 YSYEKL. V was trimmed by 8 bases and J by 3 bases, leaving 22 bases between them. In DNA, the CDR3 is TGCGCCAGCTCCGACCAGGGCCTCAGGGGAGACTATGGCTACACCTTC. This gives the protein CASSDQGLRGDYGYTF.

This chain uses TRBV24-1 with TRBJ2-3; D perhaps matches TRBD1 (5 bases). The V gene lost 9 bases and the J gene lost 2 bases, with 11 bases spanning the gap. Germline assignment: CDR1 KGHDR and CDR2 SFDVKD. This CDR3 has 13 amino acids. CDR3 in amino acids: CATSTGNTDTQYF. In DNA form, the CDR3 reads TGTGCCACCTCAACAGGAAACACAGATACGCAGTATTTT.

This clone was observed a few times. The chain employs TRBV4-1 and TRBJ1-2; D is unresolved. Trimming left V 4 bases short and J 4 bases short, with 10 bases between. The CDR3 extends over 13 amino acids. In germline, CDR1 is MGHRA, CDR2 YSYEKL. The CDR3 sequence: CASSPTGLYGYTF. CDR3 nucleotide sequence: TGCGCCAGCAGCCCAACTGGCCTCTATGGCTACACCTTC.

In this sample, this clone turned up a few times. The chain recombines TRBV29-1 with TRBJ1-3; D unclear. The V end lost 5 bases, the J end lost 0 bases, and 2 bases lay between the germline ends. Germline CDR1 reads SQVTM; CDR2 reads ANQGSEA. This CDR3 comprises 11 residues. This chain's CDR3 is CSVPSGNTIYF. CDR3 coding DNA: TGCAGCGTTCCCTCTGGAAACACCATATATTTT.

J is TRBJ2-5 and V is TRBV5-4; 12 nucleotides agree with TRBD2. Germline V CDR1 and CDR2: SGHNT, YYREEE (reference sequence). Trimming cost V 4 bases and J 5 bases; bases outside gene matches: 6. This CDR3 contains 15 residues. The CDR3 reads CASSLGLAGLETQYF. In DNA, the CDR3 is TGTGCCAGCAGCCTCGGACTAGCGGGGTTGGAGACCCAGTACTTC.